The 2 T cell receptor beta chains below were found in one sample sequenced in a study of blood T cell repertoires in COVID-19. Some clones are missing from TCRdb's copy, which holds only in-frame ones; the method was immunoSEQ multiplex PCR. The sample records more than 200,000 clones, 70% to 90% being singletons. Sequencing was performed on PBMCs or T cells enriched from blood (not recorded which). The receptors stem from a woman aged 45-59 years who had recovered from COVID-19.

This clone was counted a single time. Germline is not matched at one junction end, which may reflect a read error. The CDR3 loop is CASSLEGQGARNF. For the CDR3, the DNA is TGTGCCAGCAGTTTAGAGGGACAGGGGGCGCGGAACTTC. The chain employs TRBV12-3 or TRBV12-4 and TRBJ1-2; 12 bases are a match to TRBD1. This CDR3 comprises 13 residues.

The rearrangement uses TRBV28 and TRBJ1-2; D is unclear. Between the trimmed V and J ends, which lost 4 bases and 5 bases, there was a span of 8 bases. The CDR3 is made up of 12 amino acids. Germline CDR1 MDHEN, CDR2 SYDVKM. CDR3: CASSYTEYGYTF. Written as DNA, the CDR3 is TGTGCCAGCAGTTACACGGAGTATGGCTACACCTTC.